This T cell receptor beta chain was found in a study of T cell changes during pregnancy in multiple sclerosis. Assay used: immunoSEQ multiplex PCR; TCRdb lists only in-frame clones, some missing. This table has tens of thousands of clones, around 93% appearing once. The sequence derives from a female donor with multiple sclerosis, enrolled in a pregnancy study. The source was peripheral blood, collected in the second trimester of pregnancy.

CDR3 region: CASRFAQGYTEAFF. CDR3 coding DNA: TGTGCCAGCAGGTTCGCACAGGGTTACACTGAAGCTTTCTTT. V usage is TRBV11-2 and J usage is TRBJ1-1, with TRBD1 as a possible D gene (6 bases). The V end lost 6 bases, the J end lost 3 bases, and 14 bases lay between the germline ends. Germline V gene lookup returns CDR1 SGHAT and CDR2 FQNNGV. The CDR3 runs to 14 residues. The complete variable domain, with remaining parts taken from reference TRBV11-2 and TRBJ1-1, reads EAGVAQSPRYKIIEKRQSVAFWCNPISGHATLYWYQQILGQGPKLLIQFQNNGVVDDSQLPKDRFSAERLKGVDSTLKIQPAKLEDSAVYLCASRFAQGYTEAFFGQGTRLTVV.